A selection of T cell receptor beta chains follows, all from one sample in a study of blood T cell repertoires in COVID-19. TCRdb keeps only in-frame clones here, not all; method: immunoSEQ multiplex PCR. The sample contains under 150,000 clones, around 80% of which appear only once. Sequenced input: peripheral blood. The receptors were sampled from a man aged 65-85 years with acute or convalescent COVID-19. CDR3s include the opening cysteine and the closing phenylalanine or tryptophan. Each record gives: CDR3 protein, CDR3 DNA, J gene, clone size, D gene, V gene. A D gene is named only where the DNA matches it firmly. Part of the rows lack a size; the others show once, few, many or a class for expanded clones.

CATRSGGLNTEAFF | TGTGCCACCAGGTCAGGTGGGTTAAACACTGAAGCTTTCTTT | TRBJ1-1 | - | - | TRBV24-1
CASSSTGRYGYTF | TGTGCCAGCAGCTCGACAGGTCGCTATGGCTACACCTTC | TRBJ1-2 | - | - | TRBV7-2
CSAPQWTEAFF | TGCAGTGCCCCGCAGTGGACTGAAGCTTTCTTT | TRBJ1-1 | - | - | TRBV20-1
CASSLVSFHEQFF | TGTGCCAGCAGCTTAGTTTCTTTTCATGAGCAGTTCTTC | TRBJ2-1 | - | - | TRBV7-8
CSVARDRPEAFF | TGCAGCGTTGCCCGGGACAGGCCCGAAGCTTTCTTT | TRBJ1-1 | - | TRBD1 | TRBV29-1
CASSRYRGGYQETQYF | TGTGCCAGCAGCCGTTACCGGGGGGGGTACCAAGAGACCCAGTACTTC | TRBJ2-5 | - | TRBD2 | TRBV3-1/TRBV3-2
CASSFWGGGNEQFF | TGTGCCAGCAGTTTTTGGGGGGGTGGCAATGAGCAGTTCTTC | TRBJ2-1 | - | TRBD2 | TRBV27
CASSLGAGSNQPQHF | TGCGCCAGCAGCTTGGGGGCAGGGAGCAATCAGCCCCAGCATTTT | TRBJ1-5 | - | - | TRBV5-1
CASSEGRDSPLHF | TGTGCCAGCAGTGAGGGGAGGGATTCACCCCTCCACTTT | TRBJ1-6 | - | - | TRBV2
CATSDPGDRGTDTQYF | TGTGCCACCAGTGATCCGGGGGACAGGGGAACAGATACGCAGTATTTT | TRBJ2-3 | - | TRBD1 | TRBV24-1
CASSPQGIGTEAFF | TGTGCCAGCAGCCCCCAGGGGATTGGCACTGAAGCTTTCTTT | TRBJ1-1 | - | - | TRBV7-2
CASSPHPTATNEKLFF | TGTGCCAGCAGCCCCCACCCCACAGCAACTAATGAAAAACTGTTTTTT | TRBJ1-4 | - | - | TRBV3-1/TRBV3-2
CASRDRTGSNEKLFF | TGTGCCAGCAGAGATCGGACAGGGTCTAATGAAAAACTGTTTTTT | TRBJ1-4 | - | TRBD1 | TRBV2
CATKGTGDDEQYF | TGTGCCACAAAGGGGACAGGTGACGACGAGCAGTACTTC | TRBJ2-7 | - | TRBD1 | TRBV10-3
CASRTSPGQGYEQYF | TGTGCCAGCAGGACCTCACCGGGACAGGGTTACGAGCAGTACTTC | TRBJ2-7 | - | TRBD1 | TRBV25-1
CASTKGQEPNSPLHF | TGTGCCAGCACCAAGGGACAGGAGCCAAATTCACCCCTCCACTTT | TRBJ1-6 | few | TRBD1 | TRBV2
CASSPPGTTNYGYTF | TGTGCCAGCAGCCCTCCCGGGACAACTAACTATGGCTACACCTTC | TRBJ1-2 | - | - | TRBV5-8
CASSRTTGLGNEQFF | TGTGCCAGCAGCCGAACCACAGGGCTCGGCAATGAGCAGTTCTTC | TRBJ2-1 | few | - | TRBV7-9
CAIRTANYGYTF | TGTGCCATCAGAACTGCTAACTATGGCTACACCTTC | TRBJ1-2 | - | - | TRBV10-3
CASAGIGTGDYSNQPQHF | TGCGCCTCCGCAGGCATAGGGACAGGCGATTATAGCAATCAGCCCCAGCATTTT | TRBJ1-5 | few | TRBD1 | TRBV10-1
CASSVHLDTQYF | TGTGCCAGCAGCGTTCATTTGGATACGCAGTATTTT | TRBJ2-3 | once | - | TRBV9
CASSQQGNQPQHF | TGTGCCAGCAGCCAACAGGGTAATCAGCCCCAGCATTTT | TRBJ1-5 | - | - | TRBV14
CASSPRTNTEAFF | TGTGCCAGCAGTCCTCGGACAAACACTGAAGCTTTCTTT | TRBJ1-1 | - | - | TRBV27
CASSGGGDSGYTF | TGTGCCAGCAGTGGTGGCGGAGACTCTGGCTACACCTTC | TRBJ1-2 | - | - | TRBV2
CATRGQDTEAFF | TGCGCCACCAGGGGGCAGGACACTGAAGCTTTCTTT | TRBJ1-1 | - | TRBD1 | TRBV5-1
CASSPPNEAFF | TGTGCCAGCAGCCCCCCAAATGAAGCTTTCTTT | TRBJ1-1 | - | - | TRBV7-8
CASSLEVVSVTDTQYF | TGCGCCAGCAGCTTGGAGGTGGTTAGCGTCACAGATACGCAGTATTTT | TRBJ2-3 | - | - | TRBV5-1